This T cell receptor beta chain was identified during a study of CD4 T cells in relation to SARS-CoV-2 and coronaviruses. Here immunoSEQ multiplex PCR was the method, and the copy in TCRdb shows in-frame clones only, minus some. Of about 26,000 clones listed, 60% to 80% were seen once; the top ten hold 15% to 20%. As to this clone: Antigen unknown.

The unexposed donors gave CD4+ T cells in 2011-2018, prior to COVID-19. After about ten days of culture, CD4+ T cells were isolated. Trimming at V came to 1 base and at J to 6 bases, leaving 8 bases not matched to a gene. This CDR3 contains 17 residues. Germline V gives CDR1 LGHNA, CDR2 YNFKEQ. The material sequenced was CD4+ T cells from PBMCs, cultured in vitro. V and J are TRBV4-2 and TRBJ2-1, with 11 bases lining up with TRBD2. The clonotype originates from a human donor in good health. The CDR3 here is CASSQARATSGSNEQFF. The CDR3 DNA is TGTGCCAGCAGCCAAGCCCGCGCAACTAGCGGGAGCAATGAGCAGTTCTTC.